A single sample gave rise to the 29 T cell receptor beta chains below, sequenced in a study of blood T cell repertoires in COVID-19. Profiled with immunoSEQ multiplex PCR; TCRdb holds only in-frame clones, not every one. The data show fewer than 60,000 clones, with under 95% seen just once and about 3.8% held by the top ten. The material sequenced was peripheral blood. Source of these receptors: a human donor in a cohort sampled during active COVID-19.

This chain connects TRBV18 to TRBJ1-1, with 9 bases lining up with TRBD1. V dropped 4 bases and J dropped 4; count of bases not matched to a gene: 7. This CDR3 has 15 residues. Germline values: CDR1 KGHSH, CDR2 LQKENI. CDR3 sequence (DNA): TGTGCCAGCTCACAACGACAGGGGGGGATCACTGAAGCTTTCTTT. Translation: CASSQRQGGITEAFF. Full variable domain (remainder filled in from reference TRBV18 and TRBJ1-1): NAGVMQNPRHLVRRRGQEARLRCSPMKGHSHVYWYRQLPEEGLKFMVYLQKENIIDESGMPKERFSAEFPKEGPSILRIQQVVRGDSAAYFCASSQRQGGITEAFFGQGTRLTVV.

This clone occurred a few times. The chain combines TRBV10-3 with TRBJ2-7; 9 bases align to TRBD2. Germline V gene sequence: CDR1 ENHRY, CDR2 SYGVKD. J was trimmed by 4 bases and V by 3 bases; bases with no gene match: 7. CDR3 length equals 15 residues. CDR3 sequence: CAISEGVTSGYEQYF. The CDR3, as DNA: TGTGCCATCAGTGAAGGGGTGACTAGCGGTTACGAGCAGTACTTC.

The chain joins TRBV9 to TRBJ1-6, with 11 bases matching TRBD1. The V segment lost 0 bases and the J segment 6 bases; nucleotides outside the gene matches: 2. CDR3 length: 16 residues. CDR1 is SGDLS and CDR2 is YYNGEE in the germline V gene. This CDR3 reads CASSVGGTGGNSPLHF. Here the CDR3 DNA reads TGTGCCAGCAGCGTAGGTGGGACAGGGGGTAATTCACCCCTCCACTTT.

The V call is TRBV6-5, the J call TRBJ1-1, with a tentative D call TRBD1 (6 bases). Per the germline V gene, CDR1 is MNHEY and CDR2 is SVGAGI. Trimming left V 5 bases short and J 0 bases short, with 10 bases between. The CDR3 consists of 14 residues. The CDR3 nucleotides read TGTGCCAGCAGTACGGACAGCATGAACACTGAAGCTTTCTTT. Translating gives CASSTDSMNTEAFF.

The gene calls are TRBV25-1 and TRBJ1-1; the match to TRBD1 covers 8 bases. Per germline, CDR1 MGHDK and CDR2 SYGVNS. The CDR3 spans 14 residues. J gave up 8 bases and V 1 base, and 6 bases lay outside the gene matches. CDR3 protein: CASSEWSGGEEAFF. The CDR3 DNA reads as TGTGCCAGCAGTGAATGGTCAGGGGGCGAGGAAGCTTTCTTT.

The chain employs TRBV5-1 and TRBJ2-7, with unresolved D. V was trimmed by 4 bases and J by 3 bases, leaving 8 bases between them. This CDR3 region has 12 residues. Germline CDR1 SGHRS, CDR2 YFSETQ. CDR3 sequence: CASSLDHYEQYF. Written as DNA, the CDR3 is TGCGCCAGCAGCCTGGATCACTACGAGCAGTACTTC.

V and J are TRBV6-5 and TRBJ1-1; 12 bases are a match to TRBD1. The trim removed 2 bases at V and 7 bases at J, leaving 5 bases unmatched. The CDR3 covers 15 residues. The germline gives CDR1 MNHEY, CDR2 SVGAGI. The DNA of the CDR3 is TGTGCCAGCAGTTACCGGGACAGGGGGCGATTTGAAGCTTTCTTT. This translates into CASSYRDRGRFEAFF.

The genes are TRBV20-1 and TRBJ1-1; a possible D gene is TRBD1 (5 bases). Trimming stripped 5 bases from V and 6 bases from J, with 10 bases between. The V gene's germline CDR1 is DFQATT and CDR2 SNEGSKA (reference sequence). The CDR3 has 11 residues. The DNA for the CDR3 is TGCAGTGCTGGGGCTCTGGCTGAAGCTTTCTTT. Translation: CSAGALAEAFF.

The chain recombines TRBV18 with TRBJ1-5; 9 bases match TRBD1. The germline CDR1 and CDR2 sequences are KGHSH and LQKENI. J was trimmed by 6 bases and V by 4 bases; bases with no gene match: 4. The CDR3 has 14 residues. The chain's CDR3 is CASSLDRGGQPQHF. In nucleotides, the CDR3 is TGTGCCAGCTCACTAGACAGGGGGGGTCAGCCCCAGCATTTT.

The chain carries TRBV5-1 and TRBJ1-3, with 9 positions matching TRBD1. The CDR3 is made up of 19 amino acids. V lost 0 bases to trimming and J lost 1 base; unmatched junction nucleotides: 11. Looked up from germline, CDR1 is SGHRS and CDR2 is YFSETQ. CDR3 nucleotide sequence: TGCGCCAGCAGCTTGGTGGCGACAGGGGGTCCTCGTTCTGGAAACACCATATATTTT. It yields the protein CASSLVATGGPRSGNTIYF.

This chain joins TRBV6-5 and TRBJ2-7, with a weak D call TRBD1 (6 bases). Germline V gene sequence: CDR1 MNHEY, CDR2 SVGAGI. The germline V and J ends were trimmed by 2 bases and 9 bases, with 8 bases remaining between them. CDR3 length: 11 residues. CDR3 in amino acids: CASSYRGRQYV. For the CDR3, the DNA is TGTGCCAGCAGTTACAGGGGGAGGCAGTACGTC.

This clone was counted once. The CDR3 DNA sequence: TGTGCCAGCAGTCCAATGGGACTAGCGGGAGGCGCGGTTGCCTACGAGCAGTACTTC. Protein product: CASSPMGLAGGAVAYEQYF. The chain carries TRBV2 and TRBJ2-7; 15 bases map to TRBD2. V lost 5 bases to trimming and J lost 2 bases; unmatched junction nucleotides: 13. CDR3 size: 19 residues. The V gene's germline CDR1 is SNHLY and CDR2 FYNNEI.

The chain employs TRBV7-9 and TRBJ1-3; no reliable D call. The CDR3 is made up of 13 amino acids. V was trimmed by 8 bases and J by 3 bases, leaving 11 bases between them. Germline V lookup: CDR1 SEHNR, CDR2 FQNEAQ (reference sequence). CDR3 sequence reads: CASGPSFGNTIYF. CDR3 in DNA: TGTGCCAGCGGGCCTTCCTTTGGAAACACCATATATTTT. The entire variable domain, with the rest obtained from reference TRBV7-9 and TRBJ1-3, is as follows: DTGVSQNPRHKITKRGQNVTFRCDPISEHNRLYWYRQTLGQGPEFLTYFQNEAQLEKSRLLSDRFSAERPKGSFSTLEIQRTEQGDSAMYLCASGPSFGNTIYFGEGSWLTVV.

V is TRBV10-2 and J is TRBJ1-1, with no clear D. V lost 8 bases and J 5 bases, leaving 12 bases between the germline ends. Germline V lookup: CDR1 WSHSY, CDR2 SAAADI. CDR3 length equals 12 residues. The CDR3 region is CASGLTWTEAFF. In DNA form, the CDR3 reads TGCGCCAGCGGACTAACTTGGACTGAAGCTTTCTTT.

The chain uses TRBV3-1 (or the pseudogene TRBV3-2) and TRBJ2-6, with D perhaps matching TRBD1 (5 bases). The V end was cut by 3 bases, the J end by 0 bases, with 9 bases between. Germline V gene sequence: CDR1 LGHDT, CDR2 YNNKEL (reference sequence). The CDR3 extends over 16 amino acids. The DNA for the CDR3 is TGTGCCAGCAGCCACCAGGGCTTCTCTGGGGCCAACGTCCTGACTTTC. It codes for CASSHQGFSGANVLTF.

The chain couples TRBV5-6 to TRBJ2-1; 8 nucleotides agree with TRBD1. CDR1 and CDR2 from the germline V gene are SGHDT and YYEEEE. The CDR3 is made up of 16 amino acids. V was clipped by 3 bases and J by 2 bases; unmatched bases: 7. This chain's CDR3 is CASSCLDRGAYNEQFF. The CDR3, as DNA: TGTGCCAGCAGCTGCCTCGACAGGGGCGCCTACAATGAGCAGTTCTTC.

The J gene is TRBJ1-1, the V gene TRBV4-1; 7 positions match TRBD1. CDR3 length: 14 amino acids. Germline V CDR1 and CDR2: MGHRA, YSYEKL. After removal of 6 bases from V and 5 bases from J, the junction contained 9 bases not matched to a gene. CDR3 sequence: CASSLVKGATEAFF. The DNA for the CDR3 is TGCGCCAGCAGTCTAGTGAAGGGGGCTACTGAAGCTTTCTTT.

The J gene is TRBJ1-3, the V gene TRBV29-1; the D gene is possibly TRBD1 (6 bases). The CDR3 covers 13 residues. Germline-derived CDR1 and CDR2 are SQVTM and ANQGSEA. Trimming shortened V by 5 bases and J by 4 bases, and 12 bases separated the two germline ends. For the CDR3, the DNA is TGCAGCGTTCGGGACACCGGAGGAAACACCATATATTTT. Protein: CSVRDTGGNTIYF.

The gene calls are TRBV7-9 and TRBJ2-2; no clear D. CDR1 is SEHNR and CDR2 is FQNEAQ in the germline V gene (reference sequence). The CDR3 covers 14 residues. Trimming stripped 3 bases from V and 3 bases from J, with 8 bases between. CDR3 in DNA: TGTGCCAGCAGCTTTCTAGTAGACACCGGGGAGCTGTTTTTT. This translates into CASSFLVDTGELFF.

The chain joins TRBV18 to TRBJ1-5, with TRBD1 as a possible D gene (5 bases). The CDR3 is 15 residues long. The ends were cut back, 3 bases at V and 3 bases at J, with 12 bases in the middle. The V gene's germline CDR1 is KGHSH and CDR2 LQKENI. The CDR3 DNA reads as TGTGCCAGCTCACCCGTCGACAGTCCCAATCAGCCCCAGCATTTT. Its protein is CASSPVDSPNQPQHF.

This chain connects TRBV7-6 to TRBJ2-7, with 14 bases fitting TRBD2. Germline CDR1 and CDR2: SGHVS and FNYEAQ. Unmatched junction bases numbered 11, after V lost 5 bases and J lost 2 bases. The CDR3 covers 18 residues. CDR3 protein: CASSLGTPGLAGAYEQYF. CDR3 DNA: TGTGCCAGCAGCCTGGGGACACCGGGACTAGCGGGAGCCTACGAGCAGTACTTC.

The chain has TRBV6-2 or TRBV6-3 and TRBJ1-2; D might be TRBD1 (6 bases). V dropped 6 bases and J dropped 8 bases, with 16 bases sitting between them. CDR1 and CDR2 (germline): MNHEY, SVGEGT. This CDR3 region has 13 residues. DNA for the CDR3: TGTGCCAGCAGCGCCGACAGGACGGGGGGCTACACCTTC. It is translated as CASSADRTGGYTF.

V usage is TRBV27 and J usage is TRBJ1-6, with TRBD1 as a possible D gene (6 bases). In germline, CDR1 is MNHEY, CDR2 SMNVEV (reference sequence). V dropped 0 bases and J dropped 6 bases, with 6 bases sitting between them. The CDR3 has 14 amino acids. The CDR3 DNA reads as TGTGCCAGCAGTTTATCCAGGGGTAATTCACCCCTCCACTTT. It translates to CASSLSRGNSPLHF.

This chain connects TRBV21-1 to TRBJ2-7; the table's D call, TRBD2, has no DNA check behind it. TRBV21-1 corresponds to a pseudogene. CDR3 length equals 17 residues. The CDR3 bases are TGTGCCAGCAGCACTTACCCGGGACTAGCGGAACTCTACGAGCAGTACGTC. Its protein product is CASSTYPGLAELYEQYV.

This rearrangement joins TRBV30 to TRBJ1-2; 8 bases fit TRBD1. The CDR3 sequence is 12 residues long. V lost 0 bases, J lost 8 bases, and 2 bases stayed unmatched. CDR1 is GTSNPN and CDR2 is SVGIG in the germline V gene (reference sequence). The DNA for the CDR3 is TGTGCCTGGAGTGTACCAGGGGGCGGCTACACCTTC. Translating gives CAWSVPGGGYTF.

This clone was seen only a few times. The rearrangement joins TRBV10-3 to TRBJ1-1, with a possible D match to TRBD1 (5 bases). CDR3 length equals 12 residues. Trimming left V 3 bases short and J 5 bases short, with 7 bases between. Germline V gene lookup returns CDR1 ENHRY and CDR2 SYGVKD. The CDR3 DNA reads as TGTGCCATCAGTGATGGGGGGACTGAAGCTTTCTTT. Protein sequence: CAISDGGTEAFF.

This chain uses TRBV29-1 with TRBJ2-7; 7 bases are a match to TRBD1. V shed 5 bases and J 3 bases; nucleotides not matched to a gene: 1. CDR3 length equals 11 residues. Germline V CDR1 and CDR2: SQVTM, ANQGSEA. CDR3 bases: TGCAGCGTTCGGACAGGCTACGAGCAGTACTTC. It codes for CSVRTGYEQYF.

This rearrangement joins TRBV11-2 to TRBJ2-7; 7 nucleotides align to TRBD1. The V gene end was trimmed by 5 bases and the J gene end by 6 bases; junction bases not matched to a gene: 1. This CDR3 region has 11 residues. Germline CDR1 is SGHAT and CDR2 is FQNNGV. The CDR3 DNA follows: TGTGCCAGCAGCCACAGGGGCGAGCAGTACGTC. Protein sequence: CASSHRGEQYV.

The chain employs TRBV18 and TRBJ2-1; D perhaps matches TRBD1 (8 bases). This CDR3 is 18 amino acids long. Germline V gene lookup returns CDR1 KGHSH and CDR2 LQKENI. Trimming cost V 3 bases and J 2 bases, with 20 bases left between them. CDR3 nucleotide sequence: TGTGCCAGCTCACCGGACAGGGACGGGGCGGGGGCCTACAATGAGCAGTTCTTC. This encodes CASSPDRDGAGAYNEQFF.